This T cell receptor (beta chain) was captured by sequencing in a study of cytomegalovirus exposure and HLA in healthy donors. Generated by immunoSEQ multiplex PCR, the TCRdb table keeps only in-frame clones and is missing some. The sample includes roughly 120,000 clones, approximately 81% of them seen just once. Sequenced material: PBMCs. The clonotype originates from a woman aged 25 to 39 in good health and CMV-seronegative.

CDR3 DNA: TGTGCCAGCAGCCAAGGAGGAGCGGGGGGCAGGTATGAAAGCGAGCAGTACTTC. Translated: CASSQGGAGGRYESEQYF. The chain has TRBV4-2 and TRBJ2-7, with 9 bases that match TRBD2. Losses at the gene ends were 1 base for V and 6 bases for J; bases not matched to a gene: 16. CDR1 and CDR2 from the germline V gene are LGHNA and YNFKEQ. The length of the CDR3 is 18 residues.